This T cell receptor (beta chain) was identified in a study of cytomegalovirus exposure and HLA in healthy donors. In regard to this clone: Its antigen remains unknown.

Findings and limits, study-wide: It was reportedly the case that the classifier diagnosed cytomegalovirus status with high specificity and sensitivity. Later analysis placed DRB1 highest and HLA-C lowest in TCR association rates, which differed by HLA locus.

J lost 8 bases, V lost 0 bases, and 5 bases had no gene match. The CDR3 is 16 amino acids. From germline, CDR1 is SGHRS and CDR2 YFSETQ. Both 60 Vbeta primers and 13 Jbeta primers went into the PCR. The assay was immunoSEQ multiplex PCR, and TCRdb's table has in-frame clones only and misses some. The sample lists over 100,000 clones, approximately 74% occurring once. V is TRBV5-1 and J is TRBJ2-1; TRBD2 matches at 13 bases. Sequenced input: PBMCs. The sequence was collected from a male donor in good health and CMV-seronegative. This chain's CDR3 is CASSLVPGTSGDEQFF. Here the CDR3 DNA reads TGCGCCAGCAGCTTGGTCCCGGGGACTAGCGGGGATGAGCAGTTCTTC.